The 27 T cell receptor beta chains below were found in one sample sequenced in a study of blood T cells in healthy people across ages. With a J-beta primer mix and a sample-barcoded 5' primer, a second PCR ran roughly 6 to 11 cycles. TCRdb re-analysed the 5' RACE reads in MiXCR, keeping a single row per CDR3 protein. The data hold some 700,000 distinct CDR3 sequences, with around 40% observed a single time. Source material: blood. These receptors all stem from a woman aged 55-69 years in good health.

V is TRBV7-2 and J is TRBJ2-5; TRBD1 matches at 8 bases. With the DNA end fitting TRBJ2-7 better, the J assignment may be wrong. Germline lookup yields CDR1 SGHTA and CDR2 FQGNSA. The CDR3 spans 15 residues. CDR3 in amino acids: CASSLVWGQAVEQYF. CDR3 nucleotide sequence: TGTGCCAGCAGCTTAGTTTGGGGACAGGCGGTCGAGCAGTACTTC.

This clonotype was counted between two and nine times. The chain couples TRBV6-6 to TRBJ2-7; 7 nucleotides line up with TRBD1. This CDR3 spans 13 amino acids. Per germline, CDR1 MNHNY and CDR2 SVGAGI (reference sequence). The J segment lost 3 bases and the V segment lost 6 bases, leaving 5 bases of the junction unmatched. CDR3 sequence (DNA): TGTGCCAGCAGCCAGACAGGGATCTACGAGCAGTACTTC. It translates to CASSQTGIYEQYF.

The chain has TRBV4-2 and TRBJ2-5, with 11 bases aligning to TRBD2. The end of the DNA fits TRBJ2-7 better, so the J call may be wrong. Germline CDR1 reads LGHNA; CDR2 reads YNFKEQ. The CDR3 is 16 residues long. DNA of the CDR3: TGTGCCAGCAGCCAAGATGTAGCGGGAGGGACCTACGAGCAGTACTTC. This gives the protein CASSQDVAGGTYEQYF.

In the case of this clonotype: Mismatch with germline at one junction end may stem from a read error. The chain carries TRBV28 and TRBJ2-5; possibly TRBD1 or TRBD2 for D (6 bases each). CDR1 is MDHEN, CDR2 SYDVKM, per germline. This CDR3 has 13 residues. CDR3 sequence: CASKVGGQETRYF. CDR3 nucleotide sequence: TGTGCCAGCAAAGTAGGGGGGCAAGAGACCCGGTACTTC.

The genes are TRBV20-1 and TRBJ1-2; tentative D call: TRBD1 (5 bases). CDR1 and CDR2 (germline): DFQATT, SNEGSKA (reference sequence). The CDR3 extends over 13 amino acids. Trimming took 0 bases from V and 8 from J, leaving 13 bases between them. CDR3 loop: CSARDAAGLGYTF. The CDR3 nucleotides are TGCAGTGCTAGAGACGCTGCAGGGCTAGGCTACACCTTC.

This chain connects TRBV7-2 to TRBJ2-7; 7 bases map to TRBD1. Losses at the gene ends were 6 bases for V and 0 bases for J; bases not matched to a gene: 5. Germline assignment: CDR1 SGHTA and CDR2 FQGNSA. CDR3 length: 14 residues. This CDR3 is CASRTTGLSYEQYF. The CDR3 coding sequence is TGTGCCAGCAGGACGACAGGGCTCTCCTACGAGCAGTACTTC.

This clonotype was counted a few times. The chain uses TRBV20-1 and TRBJ1-4, with 11 bases fitting TRBD1. Germline CDR1 DFQATT, CDR2 SNEGSKA (reference sequence). V shed 6 bases, J shed 7 bases, and the junction held 4 bases outside the gene matches. The CDR3 runs 13 residues. The CDR3 spells CSALGQGVEKLFF. The CDR3 region has the DNA TGCAGTGCCCTGGGACAGGGGGTTGAAAAACTGTTTTTT.

This clonotype was seen at least ten times. The gene calls are TRBV7-2 and TRBJ2-5; 13 nucleotides align to TRBD2. The V gene end was trimmed by 5 bases and the J gene end by 4 bases; junction bases not matched to a gene: 4. Germline loops: CDR1 SGHTA, CDR2 FQGNSA. The CDR3 consists of 15 residues. CDR3 sequence (DNA): TGTGCCAGCAGCCCCCGACTAGCGGGAGGAGAGACCCAGTACTTC. It codes for CASSPRLAGGETQYF. The full variable domain, its missing parts supplied by reference TRBV7-2 and TRBJ2-5, is GAGVSQSPSNKVTEKGKDVELRCDPISGHTALYWYRQSLGQGLEFLIYFQGNSAPDKSGLPSDRFSAERTGGSVSTLTIQRTQQEDSAVYLCASSPRLAGGETQYFGPGTRLLVL.

The genes are TRBV30 and TRBJ2-3; D perhaps matches TRBD1 (6 bases). V lost 7 bases, J lost 8 bases, and 16 bases lay in between. This CDR3 has 12 amino acids. Germline lookup yields CDR1 GTSNPN and CDR2 SVGIG (reference sequence). CDR3 loop: CASTGGGGTQYF. The CDR3 region has the DNA TGTGCCTCGACAGGCGGTGGAGGTACGCAGTATTTT.

This clonotype has more than one count but fewer than ten. The chain has TRBV7-9 and TRBJ2-7; D gene uncertain. The CDR3 is made up of 11 amino acids. The V end was cut by 1 base, the J end by 11 bases, with 9 bases between. From germline, CDR1 is SEHNR and CDR2 FQNEAQ (reference sequence). The CDR3 nucleotides read TGTGCCAGCAGCTTAGTTTGGCAGAAGTACTTC. Its translation is CASSLVWQKYF.

This clonotype was observed a handful of times. The rearrangement uses TRBV6-6 and TRBJ2-3; maybe TRBD2 (5 bases). This CDR3 comprises 13 residues. V lost 2 bases and J 5 bases, leaving 8 bases between the germline ends. Germline lookup yields CDR1 MNHNY and CDR2 SVGAGI (reference sequence). The CDR3 is CASSYERGDTQYF. CDR3 nucleotides: TGTGCCAGCAGTTACGAACGGGGAGATACGCAGTATTTT.

The V and J genes are TRBV20-1 and TRBJ2-4, with D tentatively TRBD1 (6 bases). CDR3 length equals 16 residues. Trimming took off 5 bases at V and 0 bases at J, with 17 bases between the two ends. From germline, CDR1 is DFQATT and CDR2 SNEGSKA (reference sequence). CDR3 in DNA: TGCAGTGCTCCCTTAGGACAGAGACTAGCCAAAAACATTCAGTACTTC. It yields the protein CSAPLGQRLAKNIQYF.

The CDR3 reads CASSQVVARDQSYNEQFF. The DNA of the CDR3 is TGCGCCAGCAGCCAAGTCGTGGCAAGGGACCAATCCTACAATGAGCAGTTCTTC. The gene calls are TRBV4-3 and TRBJ2-1; D may be TRBD1 or TRBD2 (5 bases each). The V gene's germline CDR1 is LGHNA and CDR2 YSLEER. The CDR3 is 18 amino acids. Trimming took 1 base from V and 1 from J, leaving 17 bases between them.

The chain couples TRBV27 to TRBJ2-7, with 8 bases identical to TRBD2. Germline values: CDR1 MNHEY, CDR2 SMNVEV (reference sequence). The CDR3 contains 13 residues. V dropped 6 bases and J dropped 7; count of bases not matched to a gene: 8. For the CDR3, the DNA is TGTGCCAGCAGCGGGACTAGGTCGAATGAGCAGTACTTC. Protein: CASSGTRSNEQYF.

The chain employs TRBV4-3 and TRBJ2-5, with D possibly being TRBD1 (5 bases). Germline values: CDR1 LGHNA, CDR2 YSLEER. The CDR3 totals 15 residues. V gave up 0 bases and J gave up 3 bases, with 11 bases separating them. This chain's CDR3 is CASSQDHRTEETQYF. For the CDR3, the DNA is TGCGCCAGCAGCCAAGATCACAGGACGGAAGAGACCCAGTACTTC.

This chain connects TRBV28 to TRBJ2-1; D might be TRBD1 or TRBD2, each matching 5 bases. From germline, CDR1 is MDHEN and CDR2 SYDVKM. Trimming took 8 bases from V and 9 from J, leaving 11 bases between them. There are 11 residues in the CDR3. In DNA, the CDR3 is TGTGCCAGCCGACAGAGGGGTGAGCAGTTCTTC. This gives the protein CASRQRGEQFF.

On this clonotype itself: The junction differs from germline at one of its ends, possibly a read error. V gene TRBV20-1 combines with J gene TRBJ2-1; 13 nucleotides match TRBD2. The CDR3 runs to 16 residues. CDR1 DFQATT and CDR2 SNEGSKA come from the germline V gene (reference sequence). The CDR3 bases are TGCAGTGCCAGAGGGAAACTAGCGGGGGGGGGCGTTGGGCAGTTCTTC. Its protein product is CSARGKLAGGGVGQFF.

Comments on this clonotype: The missing conserved phenylalanine or tryptophan at the end of this CDR3 makes a read error likely. No DNA is shown, since the ends of the CDR3 on it are uncertain; the CDR3 is the one TCRdb lists. The genes are TRBV29-1 and TRBJ2-1; no DNA check was done on the table's D call, TRBD1. Germline CDR1 is SQVTM and CDR2 is ANQGSEA. The CDR3 is 14 amino acids long, termini counted. The CDR3 here is CSVEVDTSRHTFGS.

This chain joins TRBV10-3 and TRBJ1-1; D may be TRBD1 (5 bases). The CDR3 loop spans 16 amino acids. Trimming removed 2 bases from V and 2 bases from J, with 15 bases in between. CDR1 and CDR2 from the germline V gene are ENHRY and SYGVKD. The CDR3 coding sequence is TGTGCCATCAGTGAGGAGTGGGGCTTGACTAACACTGAAGCTTTCTTT. Amino acid sequence: CAISEEWGLTNTEAFF.

At least ten counts were recorded for this clonotype. The chain is built from TRBV10-3 and TRBJ2-7; no firm D call. The germline V gene encodes CDR1 ENHRY and CDR2 SYGVKD. Trimming left V 2 bases short and J 6 bases short, with 11 bases between. The CDR3 is made up of 13 amino acids. The CDR3 DNA reads TGTGCCATCAGTGAGGTGGCAGCTTTCGAGCAGTACTTC. Its protein product is CAISEVAAFEQYF.

The chain is built from TRBV20-1 and TRBJ1-4, with TRBD1 identical over 9 bases. Germline V CDR1 and CDR2: DFQATT, SNEGSKA (reference sequence). The CDR3 runs to 12 residues. With V trimmed by 6 bases and J by 7 bases, 3 bases remained unmatched. The CDR3 is CSAQDRGEKLFF. The CDR3, as DNA: TGCAGTGCCCAGGACAGGGGTGAAAAACTGTTTTTT.

In its sample, this clonotype was seen a few times. The gene calls are TRBV3-1 and TRBJ2-1; 9 positions agree with TRBD2. This CDR3 spans 14 amino acids. V was clipped by 1 base and J by 10 bases; unmatched bases: 5. The germline V gene encodes CDR1 LGHDT and CDR2 YNNKEL (reference sequence). The CDR3 DNA reads TGTGCCAGCAGCCAAGTGATAGCGGGAGAAGAGCAGTTCTTC. Its translation is CASSQVIAGEEQFF.

The V and J genes are TRBV12-3 or TRBV12-4 and TRBJ1-4, with D perhaps TRBD1 (5 bases). V was cut by 6 bases and J by 8 bases, with 22 bases left in between. CDR3 length equals 16 residues. CDR3 nucleotides: TGTGCCAGCAGACCCTCGGACAAGAAAGATGGGGAAAAACTGTTTTTT. Encoded protein: CASRPSDKKDGEKLFF.

The chain joins TRBV29-1 to TRBJ2-1, with TRBD1 matching over 8 bases. The germline CDR1 and CDR2 sequences are SQVTM and ANQGSEA. Unmatched junction bases numbered 15, after V lost 5 bases and J lost 6 bases. The CDR3 loop spans 16 amino acids. The DNA for the CDR3 is TGCAGCGTTTACACTCCGCGACAGGGGAGGTTCAATGAGCAGTTCTTC. It specifies CSVYTPRQGRFNEQFF.

Comments on this clonotype: Because the CDR3 is missing its conserved closing phenylalanine or tryptophan, this is likely a read error. V usage is TRBV5-1 and J usage is TRBJ2-5; TRBD2 agrees at 8 bases. CDR3 length equals 16 residues. Germline CDR1 reads SGHRS; CDR2 reads YFSETQ. CDR3 sequence reads: CASSFGPSGLQEAQYI. CDR3 DNA: TGCGCCAGCAGCTTTGGGCCTAGCGGGTTGCAAGAGGCCCAGTACATA.

This clonotype has at least ten counts. V is TRBV20-1 and J is TRBJ2-7; a weak D match, TRBD1 (5 bases). This CDR3 has 13 residues. Germline assignment: CDR1 DFQATT and CDR2 SNEGSKA (reference sequence). V lost 4 bases, J lost 3 bases, and 13 bases lay in between. The CDR3 protein is CSANRDRDYEQYF. CDR3 bases: TGCAGTGCTAATAGAGACAGAGACTACGAGCAGTACTTC.

This sequence joins TRBV20-1 and TRBJ2-5, with TRBD1 as a possible D gene (6 bases). Germline values: CDR1 DFQATT, CDR2 SNEGSKA (reference sequence). Trimming stripped 1 base from V and 3 bases from J, with 15 bases between. The CDR3 sequence is 15 residues long. CDR3 DNA: TGCAGTGCTAGAGGGGCTGGGGGCAGGGAAGAGACCCAGTACTTC. Protein sequence: CSARGAGGREETQYF.